These T cell receptor beta chains were read from a single sample in a study of radiation and T cells in renal cell carcinoma. The data were produced by immunoSEQ multiplex PCR, yet TCRdb's version contains in-frame clones alone and is incomplete. The sample has roughly 82,000 clones; 70% to 90% are singletons. The sequencing here drew on blood, taken from a patient whose treatment included radiotherapy and nephrectomy. The receptors come from an older woman with renal cell carcinoma. The conserved cysteine and the conserved F or W are not part of the CDR3 here. Fields, in order: J gene, clone size, V gene, CDR3 protein. The size field is filled for only some rows; it gives once, few, many or a size class.

J gene: TRBJ2-3
clone size: NA
V gene: TRBV5-1
CDR3 protein: ASSWGLSEDTQY

J gene: TRBJ2-3
clone size: few
V gene: TRBV21-1
CDR3 protein: ASSKWGAGGHTQY

J gene: TRBJ2-1
clone size: NA
V gene: TRBV27
CDR3 protein: ASSRTPTSGGPGEQF

J gene: TRBJ2-3
clone size: NA
V gene: TRBV9
CDR3 protein: ASSVATTSGGAFSTDTQY

J gene: TRBJ1-1
clone size: NA
V gene: TRBV7-2
CDR3 protein: ASSLGPLGPAF

J gene: TRBJ2-2
clone size: NA
V gene: TRBV15
CDR3 protein: ATSRERGPNTGELF

J gene: TRBJ1-5
clone size: NA
V gene: TRBV6-6
CDR3 protein: ASSYPPGNQPQH

J gene: TRBJ2-1
clone size: NA
V gene: TRBV23-1
CDR3 protein: ATDPGPTSSYNEQF

J gene: TRBJ1-1
clone size: NA
V gene: TRBV11-1
CDR3 protein: ASSSGPLNTEAF

J gene: TRBJ2-3
clone size: once
V gene: TRBV7-6
CDR3 protein: ASSFDSTTDTQY

J gene: TRBJ1-3
clone size: NA
V gene: TRBV5-4
CDR3 protein: ASSFGYAGVRGNTIY

J gene: TRBJ1-2
clone size: NA
V gene: TRBV9
CDR3 protein: ASSVEDRSNYGYT

J gene: TRBJ1-6
clone size: NA
V gene: TRBV5-6
CDR3 protein: ASSWPGSNSPLH

J gene: TRBJ1-1
clone size: NA
V gene: TRBV21-1
CDR3 protein: ASSKGGGPNMNTEAF

J gene: TRBJ2-7
clone size: NA
V gene: TRBV7-2
CDR3 protein: ASSLDATSYEQY

J gene: TRBJ1-2
clone size: NA
V gene: TRBV9
CDR3 protein: ASSPQLSQLNYGYT

J gene: TRBJ2-7
clone size: once
V gene: TRBV28
CDR3 protein: ASRTAGVSSYEQY

J gene: TRBJ1-3
clone size: NA
V gene: TRBV9
CDR3 protein: ASSVTGVSGNTIY

J gene: TRBJ2-7
clone size: NA
V gene: TRBV11-3
CDR3 protein: ASSYRASYEQY

J gene: TRBJ2-5
clone size: NA
V gene: TRBV11-3
CDR3 protein: ASSLGTSQGETQY

J gene: TRBJ2-3
clone size: NA
V gene: TRBV4-3
CDR3 protein: ASSQVGDAVAAGNTQY

J gene: TRBJ2-7
clone size: once
V gene: TRBV27
CDR3 protein: ASSFGPFYEQY

J gene: TRBJ2-3
clone size: NA
V gene: TRBV5-1
CDR3 protein: ASRVAGGPGDTQY

J gene: TRBJ2-7
clone size: NA
V gene: TRBV29-1
CDR3 protein: SVTTFGTGTYEQY

J gene: TRBJ1-1
clone size: once
V gene: TRBV11-2
CDR3 protein: ASSLKRNTEAF

J gene: TRBJ2-5
clone size: NA
V gene: TRBV7-2
CDR3 protein: ASSPGTKQETQY

J gene: TRBJ1-1
clone size: once
V gene: TRBV28
CDR3 protein: ASSLYQRWSTEAF

J gene: TRBJ2-1
clone size: NA
V gene: TRBV21-1
CDR3 protein: ASWVSGGDNEQF

J gene: TRBJ2-3
clone size: NA
V gene: TRBV19
CDR3 protein: ASTNRGADTQY

J gene: TRBJ1-5
clone size: NA
V gene: TRBV6-1
CDR3 protein: ASSEGHNSNQPQH

J gene: TRBJ1-1
clone size: few
V gene: TRBV7-3
CDR3 protein: ASSLDRGTEAF

J gene: TRBJ1-3
clone size: NA
V gene: TRBV18
CDR3 protein: ASSPPGRSGNTIY

J gene: TRBJ1-4
clone size: NA
V gene: TRBV5-1
CDR3 protein: ASSLGRRDEKLF

J gene: TRBJ1-2
clone size: NA
V gene: TRBV7-2
CDR3 protein: ASSYNRYGYT

J gene: TRBJ2-3
clone size: NA
V gene: TRBV18
CDR3 protein: ASSPFTDTQY

J gene: TRBJ1-2
clone size: NA
V gene: TRBV29-1
CDR3 protein: SVSTGDYGYT

J gene: TRBJ1-2
clone size: NA
V gene: TRBV5-6
CDR3 protein: ASSLKSGTVLGGYT

J gene: TRBJ1-2
clone size: NA
V gene: TRBV10-3
CDR3 protein: AITERENYGYT

J gene: TRBJ2-1
clone size: NA
V gene: TRBV6-1
CDR3 protein: ASSVKGNRNEQF

J gene: TRBJ2-2
clone size: few
V gene: TRBV19
CDR3 protein: ASWDRANTGELF